These T cell receptor beta chains were read from a single sample in a study of shared clonotypes between healthy human individuals. Method: immunoSEQ multiplex PCR; TCRdb's copy keeps in-frame clones and lacks some. The data hold some 1 million clones, with under 80% observed a single time. Sample: memory CD4+ T cells sorted from blood. Source of these receptors: a man aged 18-30 years in good health. Each CDR3 is given without its conserved first and last residue. Fields, in order: V gene, CDR3 length, CDR3 protein.

>TRBV5-4|11
ASMVRGNYEQY
>TRBV2|12
ATHKRGDTDTQY
>TRBV5-1|12
ASSSGGANSPLH
>TRBV6-5|12
ASTRGGSYNEQF
>TRBV7-2|11
ASSLQSGYEQY
>TRBV5-5|13
ASSLGAGRDPEAF
>TRBV9|13
ASSVAPLLTDTQY
>TRBV6-1|13
ASSLLAGVTGELF
>TRBV30|11
AWKAGAKQPQH
>TRBV15|15
ATSRDLMRGGADTQY
>TRBV4-1|15
ASSPPRASGRAGELF
>TRBV5-1|12
ASSQQGVNTEAF
>TRBV28|10
ASSWGPYEQY
>TRBV5-4|12
ASRRDPNNEKLF
>TRBV7-2|12
ASSLQPGTGEAF
>TRBV1|15
TSRYQLGLANTGELF